Detailed here is one T cell receptor beta chain. No antigen is known for it. Base-call qualities are not available, and no considerably larger clone is one nucleotide away. Counted from cysteine to phenylalanine, this CDR3 has 15 amino acids. Of all the DNA, just the CDR3 is kept, 45 bases in frame from base 1. The germline V gene provides CDR1 SGDLS and CDR2 YYNGEE. Germline trimming amounts to 3 bases on V and 4 bases on J, with 6 as the count of junction bases outside the gene matches. A case-control design nested within a healthcare worker cohort in London, UK, was used, with weekly nasopharyngeal swab PCR tests and blood sampling performed. Between 23 and 31 March 2020, the week of the UK lockdown, healthcare workers were enrolled and then followed up weekly for as long as 16 weeks. This entry comes from a study of early T cells in non-severe SARS-CoV-2 infection (dated by TCRdb to the early 2020s). About the investigation overall: TCR sequencing used bulk RNA from unsorted whole blood, so alpha and beta chains could not be paired. The paper's findings and limits, for the study overall: Matching against VDJdb was skewed toward anti-spike CD8 responses, likely underestimated virus-specific expansions, and missed private and CD4 specificities.

The library was obtained by 5' RACE. Data came from a NextSeq 500. The TCR library protocol attached unique molecular identifiers to individual cDNA molecules to correct for sequencing error and PCR bias. Both TCR alpha and beta chains were sequenced, and tight co-correlation was observed between alpha and beta sequence abundances in each sample. The original pipeline was this. Decombinator V4 was used to annotate the V gene, J gene and CDR3 of the TCR sequences. TCRs were defined as expanded if a significant change between any two time points was detected under a Poisson model with p below 0.0001. TCR abundances were normalised to the total number of TCRs sequenced per sample and were expressed as counts per million. TRAV1-2 paired with TRAJ12, TRAJ20 or TRAJ33 defined MAIT TCRs, while TRAV10 paired with TRAJ18 defined iNKT TCRs. VDJdb, accessed 1 November 2021, was searched for CMV, EBV and SARS-CoV-2 annotated TCRs, excluding TCRs annotated for multiple antigens. TCRdb reran the public reads through fastp at Q25 and MiXCR, keeping productive beta chains. All rows with the same CDR3 protein become a single entry with the most common DNA and genes. The V and J calls come from TCRdb's annotation, not from the publication. This sample gives tens of thousands of distinct CDR3 sequences in total; over 10% of them show up just once. The ten largest clones capture roughly 2.5% of the sample.

Recombination connected TRBV9 to TRBJ2-3; the junction holds 9 bases that match TRBD1. This clonotype originated in an adult who was a healthcare worker with PCR-confirmed SARS-CoV-2 infection or an uninfected control (not recorded which). The sequenced sample was whole blood, obtained at baseline. The CDR3 region has the sequence CASSAGQGIPDTQYF. The sequence in DNA is TGTGCCAGCAGCGCAGGACAGGGGATCCCAGATACGCAGTATTTT.